The clone carrying this T cell receptor beta chain was counted a few times. Its antigen is currently unknown. Profiled with immunoSEQ multiplex PCR; TCRdb holds only in-frame clones, not every one. The table lists fewer than 150,000 clones, roughly 90% of them singletons. This specimen belongs to a study of T cell responses to AZD1222 COVID-19 vaccine. CDR1 is SGHAT, CDR2 FQNNGV, per germline. The CDR3 sequence is 14 residues long. Deletions cut 5 bases from V and 5 bases from J, with 15 bases between. Regarding the study as a whole: Increases in Spike-specific TCR breadth and depth were seen after two AZD1222 doses. Baseline serology detected seropositivity in only six or seven AZD1222 recipients. No repertoire was sampled before or during the peak T cell response, only after it.

The receptor was derived from an adult who received the AZD1222 COVID-19 vaccine. The chain carries TRBV11-2 and TRBJ1-2, with D hard to call. The starting material was peripheral blood, obtained 28 days after the second AZD1222 dose. The CDR3 DNA reads TGTGCCAGCAGCCCAACAAACGCCCCTTATGGCTACACCTTC. This sequence encodes CASSPTNAPYGYTF.